The clone carrying this T cell receptor beta chain occurred many times. Its specificity is not known. This specimen belongs to a study of breast tumors, draining lymph nodes, adjacent tissues. The CDR3 has 15 amino acids. Germline CDR1 and CDR2: SGDLS and YYNGEE. J lost 5 bases, V lost 0 bases, and 8 bases had no gene match. Using its own MiXCR run on the multiplex PCR reads, TCRdb lists one record per CDR3 protein. Of 12,000 or so distinct CDR3 sequences listed, less than 70% are singletons. General study points: Tumors had less TCR diversity than lymph nodes, more than nontumor tissue. Data fit most tumor T cells coming from lymph node, expanding in tumor. Tumor T cell lymph node origin was a supported hypothesis, not proven. Luminal-like breast cancer showed significantly higher tumor–nontumor repertoire similarity than basal-like.

The specimen sequenced was breast tumor tissue. The TCR comes from a female donor with breast cancer. Some clones in this sample may be carry-over from other donors' samples. V usage is TRBV9 and J usage is TRBJ2-7; 7 nucleotides align to TRBD2. The chain's CDR3 is CASSVGGLLGDEQYF. Here the CDR3 DNA reads TGTGCCAGCAGCGTAGGGGGACTACTCGGGGACGAGCAGTACTTC.